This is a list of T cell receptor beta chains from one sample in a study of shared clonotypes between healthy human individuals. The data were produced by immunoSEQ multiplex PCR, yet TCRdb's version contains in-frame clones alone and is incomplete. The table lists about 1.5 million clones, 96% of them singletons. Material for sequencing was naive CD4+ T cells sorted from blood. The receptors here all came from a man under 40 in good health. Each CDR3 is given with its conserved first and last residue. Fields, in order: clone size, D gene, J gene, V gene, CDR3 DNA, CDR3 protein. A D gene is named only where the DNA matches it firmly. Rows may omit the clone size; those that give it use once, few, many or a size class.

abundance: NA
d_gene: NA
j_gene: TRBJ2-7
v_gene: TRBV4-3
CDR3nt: TGCGCCAGCAGCCAAGATTCGGGGCAGGAGAACTACGAGCAGTACTTC
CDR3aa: CASSQDSGQENYEQYF

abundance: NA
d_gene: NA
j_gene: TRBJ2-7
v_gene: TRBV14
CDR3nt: TGTGCCAGCAGCCATTCCATAGACAGTCCACGATCCTACGAGCAGTACTTC
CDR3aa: CASSHSIDSPRSYEQYF

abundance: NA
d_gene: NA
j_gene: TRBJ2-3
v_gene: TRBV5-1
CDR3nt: TGCGCCAGCAGCTTGAACCAAGATACGCAGTATTTT
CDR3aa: CASSLNQDTQYF

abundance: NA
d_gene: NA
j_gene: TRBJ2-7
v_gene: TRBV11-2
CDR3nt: TGTGCCAGCAGCTTAGCAGGGAAGGCCTACGAGCAGTACTTC
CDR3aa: CASSLAGKAYEQYF

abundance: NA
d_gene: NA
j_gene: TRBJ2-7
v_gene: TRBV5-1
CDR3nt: TGCGCCAGTCGAAGCTTGGATACAGGTGGCCGATGGGTCGCCTACGAGCAGTACTTC
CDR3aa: CASRSLDTGGRWVAYEQYF

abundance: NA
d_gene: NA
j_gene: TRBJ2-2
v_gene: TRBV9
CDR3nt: TGTGCCAGCAGCTTTCAAGGGGCGGGATATCGTACCGGGGAGCTGTTTTTT
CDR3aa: CASSFQGAGYRTGELFF

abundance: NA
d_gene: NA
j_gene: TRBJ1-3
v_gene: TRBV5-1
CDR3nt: TGCGCCAGCAGCTTGGGCGGGGTCGACTCTGGAAACACCATATATTTT
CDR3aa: CASSLGGVDSGNTIYF

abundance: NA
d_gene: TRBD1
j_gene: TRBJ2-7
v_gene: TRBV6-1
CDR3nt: TGTGCCAGCAGTGAAGCAGGGACAGGGGTAACCTACGAGCAGTACTTC
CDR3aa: CASSEAGTGVTYEQYF

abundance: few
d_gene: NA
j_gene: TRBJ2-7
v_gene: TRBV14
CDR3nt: TGTGCCAGCAGTACAACAAGGGGGGCTTCGCCCTACGAGCAGTACTTC
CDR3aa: CASSTTRGASPYEQYF

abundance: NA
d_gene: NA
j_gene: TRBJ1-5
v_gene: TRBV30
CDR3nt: TGTGCCTGGGGAGTAGCTAGCAATCAGCCCCAGCATTTT
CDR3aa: CAWGVASNQPQHF

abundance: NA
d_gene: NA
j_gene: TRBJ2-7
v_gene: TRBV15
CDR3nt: TGTGCCACCAGCAGAGATTTGCGGGACCTCTACGAGCAGTACTTC
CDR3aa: CATSRDLRDLYEQYF

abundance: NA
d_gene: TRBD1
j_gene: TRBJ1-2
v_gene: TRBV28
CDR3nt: TGTGCCAGCAGTTTACCCCGGGACAGGGAGGGGGTAGGCTATGGCTACACCTTC
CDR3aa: CASSLPRDREGVGYGYTF

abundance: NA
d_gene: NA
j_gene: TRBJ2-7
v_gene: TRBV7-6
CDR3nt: TGTGCCAGCAGCTGGGTGGGGGACGATTACGAGCAGTACTTC
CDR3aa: CASSWVGDDYEQYF

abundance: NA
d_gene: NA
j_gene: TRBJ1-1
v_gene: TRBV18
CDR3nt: TGTGCCAGCTCACCGGCTCTGCGGAATATGAACACTGAAGCTTTCTTT
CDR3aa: CASSPALRNMNTEAFF

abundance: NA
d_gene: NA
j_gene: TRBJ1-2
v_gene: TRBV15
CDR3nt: TGTGCCACCAGCAGAGGTTACACAGCTAACTATGGCTACACCTTC
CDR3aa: CATSRGYTANYGYTF

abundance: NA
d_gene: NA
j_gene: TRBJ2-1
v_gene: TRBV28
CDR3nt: TGTGCCAGCAGTTTCCTGGGACTTCTCAATGAGCAGTTCTTC
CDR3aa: CASSFLGLLNEQFF

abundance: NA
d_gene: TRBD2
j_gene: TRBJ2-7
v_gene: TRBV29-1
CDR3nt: TGCAGCGTTGAATCTGTGGGACTAGCGGGAGTGACCTACGAGCAGTACTTC
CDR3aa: CSVESVGLAGVTYEQYF

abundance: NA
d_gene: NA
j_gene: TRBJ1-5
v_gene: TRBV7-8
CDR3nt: TGTGCCAGCAGCTTAGGAATGGACAGCAATCAGCCCCAGCATTTT
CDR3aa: CASSLGMDSNQPQHF

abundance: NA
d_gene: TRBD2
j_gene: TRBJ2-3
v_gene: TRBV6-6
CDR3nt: TGTGCCAGCAGCTTCGCGCGGGGGATCACAGATACGCAGTATTTT
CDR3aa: CASSFARGITDTQYF

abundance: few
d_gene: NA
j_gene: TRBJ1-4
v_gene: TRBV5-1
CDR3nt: TGCGCCAGCAGCTTGGGACAGCCTAATGAAAAACTGTTTTTT
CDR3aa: CASSLGQPNEKLFF

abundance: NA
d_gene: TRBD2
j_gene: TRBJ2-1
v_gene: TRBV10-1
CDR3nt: TGCGCCAGCAGGGCTAGCGGGGATTACAATGAGCAGTTCTTC
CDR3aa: CASRASGDYNEQFF

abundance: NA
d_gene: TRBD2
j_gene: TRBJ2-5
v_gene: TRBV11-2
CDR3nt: TGTGCCAGCAGCACCCGACTAGCGGGAGCTATTAATGGGACCCAGTACTTC
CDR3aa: CASSTRLAGAINGTQYF

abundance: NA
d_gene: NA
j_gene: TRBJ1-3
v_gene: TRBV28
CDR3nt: TGTGCCACGCAAGAGACTATCTCTGGAAACACCATATATTTT
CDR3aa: CATQETISGNTIYF

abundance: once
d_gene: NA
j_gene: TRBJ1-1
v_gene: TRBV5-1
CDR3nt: TGCGCCAGCAGCTTGACAGGCTTCGGGCCTGAAGCTTTCTTT
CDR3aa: CASSLTGFGPEAFF

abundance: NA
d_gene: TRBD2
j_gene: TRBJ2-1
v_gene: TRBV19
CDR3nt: TGTGCCAGTAGCTCGCCTTGGGGACTAGCACTTACTGAGCAGTTCTTC
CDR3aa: CASSSPWGLALTEQFF

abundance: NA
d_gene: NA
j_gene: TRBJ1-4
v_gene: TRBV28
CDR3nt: TGTGCCAGCAGTTTAGAGTTTGTCAGGGACGAAAAACTGTTTTTT
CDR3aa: CASSLEFVRDEKLFF

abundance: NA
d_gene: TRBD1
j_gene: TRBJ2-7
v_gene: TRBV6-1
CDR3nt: TGTGCCAGCAGTCGTGGACAGGTTGGCTACGAGCAGTACTTC
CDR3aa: CASSRGQVGYEQYF

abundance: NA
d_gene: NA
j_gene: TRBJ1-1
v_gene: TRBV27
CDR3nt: TGTGCCAGCAGTTCGCGAAAGAACACTGAAGCTTTCTTT
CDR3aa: CASSSRKNTEAFF

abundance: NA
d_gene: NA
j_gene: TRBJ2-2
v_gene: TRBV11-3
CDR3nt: TGTGCCAGCAGCTTAGATGGGGCGTCCGGGGAGCTGTTTTTT
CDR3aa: CASSLDGASGELFF

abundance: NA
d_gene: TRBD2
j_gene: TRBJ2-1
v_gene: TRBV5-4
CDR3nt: TGTGCCAGCAGCTTACGGACTAGCGGGAGTCGGGATGAGCAGTTCTTC
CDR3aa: CASSLRTSGSRDEQFF

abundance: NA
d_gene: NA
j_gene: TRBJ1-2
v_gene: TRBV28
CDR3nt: TGTGCCAGCAGCCAACAGCCCCTGCCCCCCTTCGGACAGAACTATGGCTACACCTTC
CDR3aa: CASSQQPLPPFGQNYGYTF

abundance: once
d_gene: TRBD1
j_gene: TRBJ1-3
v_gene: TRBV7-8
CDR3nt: TGTGCCAGCAGCTTTATCGCTGCTAAAGGAAAGGACAGGCAAGGAAACACCATATATTTT
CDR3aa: CASSFIAAKGKDRQGNTIYF

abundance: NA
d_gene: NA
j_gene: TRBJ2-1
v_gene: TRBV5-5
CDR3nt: TGTGCCAGCAGCTTGGGTCCGACCCTGCGGAAAAGCGATGAGCAGTTCTTC
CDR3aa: CASSLGPTLRKSDEQFF

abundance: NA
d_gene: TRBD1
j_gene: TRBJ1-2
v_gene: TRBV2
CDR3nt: TGTGCCAGCAGGGCCTTAGACAGGGCCTATGGCTACACCTTC
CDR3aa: CASRALDRAYGYTF

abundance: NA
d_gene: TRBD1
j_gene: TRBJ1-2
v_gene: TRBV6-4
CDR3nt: TGTGCCAGCAGTGACTTTCAGGGGGCCGGTGGCTACACCTTC
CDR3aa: CASSDFQGAGGYTF

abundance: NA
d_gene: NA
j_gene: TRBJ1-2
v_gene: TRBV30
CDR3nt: TGTGCCTGGAGTCGGGGTTGGGGCTACACCTTC
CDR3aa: CAWSRGWGYTF

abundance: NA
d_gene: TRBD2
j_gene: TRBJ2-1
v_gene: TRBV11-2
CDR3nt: TGTGCCAGCAGATTTATACGGGGGAGGGTCAATGAGCAGTTCTTC
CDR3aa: CASRFIRGRVNEQFF

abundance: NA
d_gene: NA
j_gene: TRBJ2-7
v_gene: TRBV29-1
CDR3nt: TGCAGCGTGTCGACAGGCGACCACGAGCAGTACTTC
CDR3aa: CSVSTGDHEQYF

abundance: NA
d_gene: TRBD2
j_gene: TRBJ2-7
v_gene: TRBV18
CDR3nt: TGTGCCAGCTCGCTCGACCGGGGGGCCTACGAGCAGTACTTC
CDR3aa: CASSLDRGAYEQYF